The next 16 T cell receptor beta chains were all read from a single sample in a study of blood T cell repertoires in COVID-19. Here immunoSEQ multiplex PCR was the method, and the copy in TCRdb shows in-frame clones only, minus some. The sample shows roughly 250,000 clones, about 80% of them seen only once. Sequenced input: peripheral blood. These TCRs come from an elderly woman with acute or convalescent COVID-19.

This chain uses TRBV7-2 with TRBJ2-5; TRBD1 matches 9 bases. In germline, CDR1 is SGHTA, CDR2 FQGNSA. The CDR3 has 14 amino acids. Trimming took 5 bases from V and 4 from J; bases not matched to a gene: 5. In DNA form, the CDR3 reads TGTGCCAGCAGCCCCGACAGGGGGGTAGAGACCCAGTACTTC. This encodes CASSPDRGVETQYF.

This clone was found once. The V gene is TRBV5-1, the J gene TRBJ2-1; 8 bases map to TRBD2. The CDR3 is 15 residues long. Germline values: CDR1 SGHRS, CDR2 YFSETQ. V trimming: 2 bases; J trimming: 0 bases; junction bases outside the gene matches: 1. The CDR3 DNA reads TGCGCCAGCAGCTTAGCGGGGGACTCCTACAATGAGCAGTTCTTC. This translates into CASSLAGDSYNEQFF. The complete variable domain, with remaining parts taken from reference TRBV5-1 and TRBJ2-1, reads KAGVTQTPRYLIKTRGQQVTLSCSPISGHRSVSWYQQTPGQGLQFLFEYFSETQRNKGNFPGRFSGRQFSNSRSEMNVSTLELGDSALYLCASSLAGDSYNEQFFGPGTRLTVL.

This clone was found once. This chain links TRBV6-5 with TRBJ2-7; 9 bases are a match to TRBD1. The germline gives CDR1 MNHEY, CDR2 SVGAGI. J was trimmed by 0 bases and V by 8 bases; bases with no gene match: 5. The CDR3 has 14 residues. CDR3 region: CASGKDRGSYEQYF. DNA for the CDR3: TGTGCCAGCGGGAAGGACAGGGGCTCCTACGAGCAGTACTTC.

The chain has TRBV14 and TRBJ2-7; D remains unclear. The CDR3 consists of 15 residues. CDR1 is SGHDN, CDR2 FVKESK, per germline. The V gene lost 1 base and the J gene lost 0 bases, with 10 bases spanning the gap. This chain's CDR3 is CASSQGPPSSYEQYF. In DNA, the CDR3 is TGTGCCAGCAGCCAAGGCCCACCCAGCTCCTACGAGCAGTACTTC.

V usage is TRBV29-1 and J usage is TRBJ2-3; D gene ambiguous. The germline gives CDR1 SQVTM, CDR2 ANQGSEA. CDR3 length equals 11 residues. Trimming removed 7 bases from V and 3 bases from J, with 8 bases in between. DNA for the CDR3: TGCAGCGCCTCCTTTACAGATACGCAGTATTTT. It yields the protein CSASFTDTQYF.

This sequence joins TRBV7-9 and TRBJ1-1, with 7 bases fitting TRBD1. CDR3 length equals 19 residues. Germline V CDR1 and CDR2: SEHNR, FQNEAQ (reference sequence). J was trimmed by 0 bases and V by 4 bases; bases with no gene match: 17. The CDR3 DNA is TGTGCCAGCAGCTCGCACAGGGGTCCCGACTTACGAATGAACACTGAAGCTTTCTTT. The encoded protein is CASSSHRGPDLRMNTEAFF. Supplemented by reference TRBV7-9 and TRBJ1-1, the full variable domain reads DTGVSQNPRHKITKRGQNVTFRCDPISEHNRLYWYRQTLGQGPEFLTYFQNEAQLEKSRLLSDRFSAERPKGSFSTLEIQRTEQGDSAMYLCASSSHRGPDLRMNTEAFFGQGTRLTVV.

The chain is built from TRBV15 and TRBJ2-7, with D possibly TRBD2 on 5 matching bases. The V end lost 1 base, the J end lost 0 bases, and 10 bases lay between the germline ends. This CDR3 has 15 amino acids. From germline, CDR1 is LNHNV and CDR2 YYDKDF (reference sequence). The DNA of the CDR3 is TGTGCCACCAGCAGAGGAGGGTCTACCTCCTACGAGCAGTACTTC. It translates to CATSRGGSTSYEQYF.

This clone appeared once. The CDR3 region has the DNA TGTGCCAGCAGTAACTACGCGGGAGGCTACACCTTC. Its protein is CASSNYAGGYTF. The V gene is TRBV6-5, the J gene TRBJ1-2, with D unclear. The germline V gene has CDR1 MNHEY and CDR2 SVGAGI. Trimming left V 5 bases short and J 8 bases short, with 12 bases between. The CDR3 is made up of 12 amino acids.

This sequence joins TRBV4-1 and TRBJ1-4; tentative D call: TRBD1 (5 bases). This CDR3 spans 15 amino acids. Per germline, CDR1 MGHRA and CDR2 YSYEKL. The germline V and J ends were trimmed by 4 bases and 2 bases, with 11 bases remaining between them. The CDR3 reads CASSRAQGTNEKLFF. CDR3 sequence (DNA): TGCGCCAGCAGCCGGGCCCAGGGTACTAATGAAAAACTGTTTTTT.

This clone has just a few counts. The rearrangement uses TRBV7-3 and TRBJ1-5; 10 bases agree with TRBD1. The V and J ends lost 5 bases and 0 bases, in that order; junction bases with no gene match: 7. CDR3 length equals 17 residues. Germline loops: CDR1 SGHTA, CDR2 FQGTGA. CDR3 in amino acids: CASSPGTGVLSNQPQHF. The CDR3 DNA is TGTGCCAGCAGCCCCGGGACAGGGGTCCTTAGCAATCAGCCCCAGCATTTT.

The chain has TRBV2 and TRBJ2-7; TRBD1 aligns across 7 bases. This CDR3 is built from 12 residues. J was trimmed by 10 bases and V by 5 bases; bases with no gene match: 8. CDR1 and CDR2 from the germline V gene are SNHLY and FYNNEI. CDR3 loop: CASSYTGDEQYF. In DNA form, the CDR3 reads TGTGCCAGCAGTTACACAGGGGATGAACAGTACTTC.

The chain carries TRBV18 and TRBJ2-5, with no clear D. The CDR3 loop spans 12 amino acids. Trimming took 3 bases from V and 1 from J, leaving 3 bases between them. Germline lookup yields CDR1 KGHSH and CDR2 LQKENI. CDR3 nucleotide sequence: TGTGCCAGCTCACCGAGCCAAGAGACCCAGTACTTC. Protein: CASSPSQETQYF.

CDR3 DNA: TGTGCCAGCATGGGGACTAGCGCGGGGCCCCAGTACTTC. Its protein product is CASMGTSAGPQYF. The J gene is TRBJ2-5, the V gene TRBV2, with 10 bases identical to TRBD2. The junction had 8 bases not matched to a gene; V was cut back by 7 bases and J by 9 bases. This CDR3 contains 13 residues. The germline CDR1 and CDR2 sequences are SNHLY and FYNNEI.

This clone was counted a few times. The gene calls are TRBV3-1 (or the pseudogene TRBV3-2) and TRBJ1-5, with D possibly matching TRBD1 (5 bases). The V end lost 4 bases, the J end lost 9 bases, and 19 bases lay between the germline ends. From germline, CDR1 is LGHDT and CDR2 YNNKEL (reference sequence). CDR3 length: 15 residues. The CDR3 sequence is CASSLGTVPGVPQHF. In nucleotides, the CDR3 is TGTGCCAGCAGCCTAGGAACAGTGCCGGGGGTGCCCCAGCATTTT.

This clone was counted only a few times. The chain recombines TRBV6-5 with TRBJ1-5; TRBD1 is a possible D gene (5 bases). Germline values: CDR1 MNHEY, CDR2 SVGAGI. The CDR3 extends over 15 amino acids. Trimming removed 6 bases at V and 3 bases at J, with 15 bases between. DNA for the CDR3: TGTGCCAGCAGCCCCCAGGCAGGGATCAATCAGCCCCAGCATTTT. Protein: CASSPQAGINQPQHF.

This clone has only one observation. The chain joins TRBV5-8 to TRBJ1-5; D gene ambiguous. Germline CDR1 SGHTS, CDR2 YDEGEE. The CDR3 is 14 residues long. The ends were cut back, 2 bases at V and 4 bases at J, with 10 bases in the middle. The CDR3 sequence is CASSFGKRNQPQHF. CDR3 DNA: TGTGCCAGCAGCTTTGGGAAGCGGAATCAGCCCCAGCATTTT.